This paragraph covers one T cell receptor beta chain sequence. The antigen remains unidentified. This entry belongs to a study of T cells after yellow fever vaccination. Whole-study results and caveats: Booster sampling recovered most clones from primary vaccination (96% CD4, around 90% CD8). Repertoires sorted by FACS could include abundant clonotypes that are contaminants from the bulk population.

Making TCR cDNA involved 5'RACE template switching, which added UMIs and a universal primer site. MiXCR, run by TCRdb on the 5' RACE reads, gives a single entry per CDR3 protein. The sample lists 95,000 to 150,000 distinct CDR3 sequences; approximately 16% were seen once. CDR3 length: 17 residues. Germline CDR1 and CDR2: SGHKS and YYEKEE (reference sequence). V shed 0 bases and J shed 5 bases, with 19 bases lying between them. Sequencing used CD8+ T cells sorted from PBMCs, obtained 5 days after the yellow fever booster vaccination. The clonotype was recovered from a man aged 18 to 35 who received the YFV17D yellow fever vaccine. The chain recombines TRBV5-5 with TRBJ2-3; D tentatively fits TRBD1 or TRBD2 (6 bases each). The CDR3: CASSLEGWGAPGDTQYF. CDR3 in DNA: TGTGCCAGCAGCTTGGAGGGTTGGGGGGCGCCGGGAGATACGCAGTATTTT.